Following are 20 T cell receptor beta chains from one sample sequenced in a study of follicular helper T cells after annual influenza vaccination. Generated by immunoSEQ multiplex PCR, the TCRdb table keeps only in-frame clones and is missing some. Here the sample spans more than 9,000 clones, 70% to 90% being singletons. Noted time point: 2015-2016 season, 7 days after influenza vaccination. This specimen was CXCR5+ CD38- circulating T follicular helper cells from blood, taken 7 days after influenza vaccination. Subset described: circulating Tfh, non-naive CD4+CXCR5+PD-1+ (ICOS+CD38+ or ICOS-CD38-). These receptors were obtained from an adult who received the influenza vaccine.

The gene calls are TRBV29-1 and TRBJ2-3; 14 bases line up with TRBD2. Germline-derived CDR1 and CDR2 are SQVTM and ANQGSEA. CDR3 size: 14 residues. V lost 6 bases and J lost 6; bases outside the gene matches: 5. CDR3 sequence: CSVRLAGGWDTQYF. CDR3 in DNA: TGCAGCGTCAGACTAGCGGGGGGGTGGGATACGCAGTATTTT.

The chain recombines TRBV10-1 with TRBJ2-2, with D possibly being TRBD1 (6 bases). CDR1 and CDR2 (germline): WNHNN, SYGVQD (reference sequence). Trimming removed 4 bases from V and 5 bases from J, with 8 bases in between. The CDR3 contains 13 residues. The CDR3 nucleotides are TGCGCCAGCAGTGTAGACAGGACCGGGGAGCTGTTTTTT. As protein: CASSVDRTGELFF.

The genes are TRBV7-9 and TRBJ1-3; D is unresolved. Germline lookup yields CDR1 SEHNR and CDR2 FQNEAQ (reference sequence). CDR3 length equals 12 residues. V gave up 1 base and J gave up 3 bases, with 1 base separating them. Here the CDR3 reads CASSLVGNTIYF. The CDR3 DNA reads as TGTGCCAGCAGCTTAGTTGGAAACACCATATATTTT. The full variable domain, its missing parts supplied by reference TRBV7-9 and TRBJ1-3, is DTGVSQNPRHKITKRGQNVTFRCDPISEHNRLYWYRQTLGQGPEFLTYFQNEAQLEKSRLLSDRFSAERPKGSFSTLEIQRTEQGDSAMYLCASSLVGNTIYFGEGSWLTVV.

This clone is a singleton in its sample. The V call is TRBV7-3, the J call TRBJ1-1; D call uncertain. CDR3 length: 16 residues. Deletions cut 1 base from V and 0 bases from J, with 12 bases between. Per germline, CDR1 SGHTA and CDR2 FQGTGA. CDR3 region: CASSLRAYPMNTEAFF. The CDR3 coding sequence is TGTGCCAGCAGCTTAAGAGCTTACCCTATGAACACTGAAGCTTTCTTT.

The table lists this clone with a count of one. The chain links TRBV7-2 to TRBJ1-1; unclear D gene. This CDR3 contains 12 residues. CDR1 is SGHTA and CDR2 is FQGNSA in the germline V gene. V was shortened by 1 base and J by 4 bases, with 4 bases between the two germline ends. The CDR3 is CASSLGSTEAFF. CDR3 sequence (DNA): TGTGCCAGCAGCTTAGGGAGCACTGAAGCTTTCTTT.

The CDR3 DNA follows: TGTGCCAGCAGCTTAGGGGTAGGGGGGAACTGGAACACTGAAGCTTTCTTT. Its protein is CASSLGVGGNWNTEAFF. The chain recombines TRBV7-9 with TRBJ1-1; D may be TRBD1 (6 bases). The CDR3 loop spans 17 amino acids. Trimming took 1 base from V and 1 from J, leaving 16 bases between them. In germline, CDR1 is SEHNR, CDR2 FQNEAQ (reference sequence).

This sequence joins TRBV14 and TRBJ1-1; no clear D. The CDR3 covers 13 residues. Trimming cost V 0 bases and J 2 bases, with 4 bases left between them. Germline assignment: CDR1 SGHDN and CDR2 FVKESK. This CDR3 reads CASSQDQNTEAFF. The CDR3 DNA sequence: TGTGCCAGCAGCCAAGACCAAAACACTGAAGCTTTCTTT.

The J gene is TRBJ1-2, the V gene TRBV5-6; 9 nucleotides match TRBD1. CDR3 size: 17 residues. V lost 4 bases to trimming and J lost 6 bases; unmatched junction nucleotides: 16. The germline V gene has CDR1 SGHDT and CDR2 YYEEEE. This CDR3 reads CASSALDRGYEVDGYTF. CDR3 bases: TGTGCCAGCAGCGCACTGGACAGGGGTTATGAGGTGGATGGCTACACCTTC.

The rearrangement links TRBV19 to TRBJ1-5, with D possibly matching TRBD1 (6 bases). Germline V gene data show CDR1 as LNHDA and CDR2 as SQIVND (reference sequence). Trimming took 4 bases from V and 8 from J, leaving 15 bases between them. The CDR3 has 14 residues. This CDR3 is CASSRRDNWEPQHF. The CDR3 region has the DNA TGTGCCAGTAGTAGACGGGACAATTGGGAGCCCCAGCATTTT.

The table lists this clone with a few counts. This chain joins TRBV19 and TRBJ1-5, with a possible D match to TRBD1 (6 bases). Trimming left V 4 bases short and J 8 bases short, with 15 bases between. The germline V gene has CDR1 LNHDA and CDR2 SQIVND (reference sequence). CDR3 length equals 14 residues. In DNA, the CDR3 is TGTGCCAGTAGTACCCCAGGGGCGGGAAAGCCCCAGCATTTT. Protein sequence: CASSTPGAGKPQHF.

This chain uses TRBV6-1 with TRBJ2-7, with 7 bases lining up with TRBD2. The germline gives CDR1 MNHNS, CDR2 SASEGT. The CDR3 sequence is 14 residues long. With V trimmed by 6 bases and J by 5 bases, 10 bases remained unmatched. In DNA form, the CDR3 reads TGTGCCAGCAGGGGGTGGGGGGGTGAGAACGAGCAGTACTTC. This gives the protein CASRGWGGENEQYF.

The CDR3 sequence: CASSPGGGNEQFF. CDR3 in DNA: TGTGCCAGCTCACCCGGGGGGGGCAATGAGCAGTTCTTC. This chain joins TRBV18 and TRBJ2-1, with 8 bases aligning to TRBD2. V was pared by 3 bases and J by 6 bases, with 1 base of the junction left unmatched. The CDR3 length is 13 residues. The germline V gene encodes CDR1 KGHSH and CDR2 LQKENI.

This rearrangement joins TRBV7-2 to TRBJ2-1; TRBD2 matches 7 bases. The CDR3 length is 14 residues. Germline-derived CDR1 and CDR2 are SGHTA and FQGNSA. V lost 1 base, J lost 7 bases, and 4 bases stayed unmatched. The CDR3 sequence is CASSLGAGQNEQFF. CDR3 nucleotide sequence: TGTGCCAGCAGCTTAGGAGCGGGGCAGAATGAGCAGTTCTTC.

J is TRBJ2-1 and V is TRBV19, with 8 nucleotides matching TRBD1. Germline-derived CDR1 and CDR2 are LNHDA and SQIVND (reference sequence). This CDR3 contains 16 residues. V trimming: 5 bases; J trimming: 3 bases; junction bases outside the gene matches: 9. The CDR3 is CASSAHSGGVYNEQFF. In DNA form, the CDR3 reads TGTGCCAGTAGTGCCCATTCAGGGGGCGTCTACAATGAGCAGTTCTTC.

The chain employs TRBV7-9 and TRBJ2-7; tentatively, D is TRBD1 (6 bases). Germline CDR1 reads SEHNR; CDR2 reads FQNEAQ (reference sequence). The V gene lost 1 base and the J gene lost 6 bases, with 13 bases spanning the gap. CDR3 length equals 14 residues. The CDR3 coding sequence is TGTGCCAGCAGCTTAGATGTGGGGGCCGGCGAGCAGTACTTC. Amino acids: CASSLDVGAGEQYF.

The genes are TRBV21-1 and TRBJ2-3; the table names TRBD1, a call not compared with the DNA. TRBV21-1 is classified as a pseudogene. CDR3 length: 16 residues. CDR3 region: CASSTLRDRVPDTQYF. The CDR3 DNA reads TGTGCCAGCAGCACACTCCGGGACAGGGTGCCAGATACGCAGTATTTT.

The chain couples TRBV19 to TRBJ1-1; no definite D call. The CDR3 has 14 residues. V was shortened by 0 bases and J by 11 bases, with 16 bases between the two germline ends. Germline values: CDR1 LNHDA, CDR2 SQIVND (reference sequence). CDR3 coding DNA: TGTGCCAGTAGTATAGATTCAAAGGCTCGCGAGGCTTTCTTT. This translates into CASSIDSKAREAFF.

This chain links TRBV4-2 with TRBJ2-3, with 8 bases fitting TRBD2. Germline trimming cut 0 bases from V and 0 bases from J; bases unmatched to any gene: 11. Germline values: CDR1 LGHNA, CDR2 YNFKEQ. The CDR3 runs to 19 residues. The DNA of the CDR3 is TGTGCCAGCAGCCAAGATTACGGGGGGGCGGACTCTAGCACAGATACGCAGTATTTT. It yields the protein CASSQDYGGADSSTDTQYF.

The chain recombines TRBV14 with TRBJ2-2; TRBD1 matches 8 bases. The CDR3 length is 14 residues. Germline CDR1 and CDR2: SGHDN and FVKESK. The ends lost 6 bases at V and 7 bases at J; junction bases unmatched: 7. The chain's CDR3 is CASRRNTGGGELFF. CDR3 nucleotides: TGTGCCAGCAGACGAAATACAGGGGGCGGGGAGCTGTTTTTT.

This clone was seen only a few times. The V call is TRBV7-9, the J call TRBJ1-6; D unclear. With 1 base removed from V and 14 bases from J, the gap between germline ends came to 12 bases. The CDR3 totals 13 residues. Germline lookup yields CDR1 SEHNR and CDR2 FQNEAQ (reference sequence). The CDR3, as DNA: TGTGCCAGCAGCTTAGAGGAGGTAGTGTCCCTCCACTTT. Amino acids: CASSLEEVVSLHF.